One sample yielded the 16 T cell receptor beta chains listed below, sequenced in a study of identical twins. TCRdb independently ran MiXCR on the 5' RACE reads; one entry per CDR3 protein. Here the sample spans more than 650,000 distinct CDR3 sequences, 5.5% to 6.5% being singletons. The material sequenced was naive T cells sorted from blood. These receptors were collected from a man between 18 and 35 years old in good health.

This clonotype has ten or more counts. This CDR3 reads CASTLGQGNGYTF. The CDR3 region has the DNA TGTGCCAGCACCCTAGGGCAGGGTAACGGCTACACCTTC. This chain joins TRBV7-9 and TRBJ1-2; D might be TRBD1 (5 bases). The CDR3 totals 13 residues. The germline CDR1 and CDR2 sequences are SEHNR and FQNEAQ (reference sequence). The germline V and J ends were trimmed by 7 bases and 8 bases, with 17 bases remaining between them.

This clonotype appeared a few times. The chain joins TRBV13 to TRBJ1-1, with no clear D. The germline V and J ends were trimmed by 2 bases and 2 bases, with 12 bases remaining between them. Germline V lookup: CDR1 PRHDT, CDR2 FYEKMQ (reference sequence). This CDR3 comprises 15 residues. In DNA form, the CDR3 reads TGTGCCAGCAGCTTATTTGGGGAACTTAACACTGAAGCTTTCTTT. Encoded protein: CASSLFGELNTEAFF.

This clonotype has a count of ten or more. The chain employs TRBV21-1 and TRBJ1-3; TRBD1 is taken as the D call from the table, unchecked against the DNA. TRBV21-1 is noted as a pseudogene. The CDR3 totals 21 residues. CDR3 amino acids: CASSKGASDRESPISGNTIYF. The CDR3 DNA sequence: TGTGCCAGCAGCAAAGGTGCTTCGGACAGGGAAAGCCCGATCTCTGGAAACACCATATATTTT.

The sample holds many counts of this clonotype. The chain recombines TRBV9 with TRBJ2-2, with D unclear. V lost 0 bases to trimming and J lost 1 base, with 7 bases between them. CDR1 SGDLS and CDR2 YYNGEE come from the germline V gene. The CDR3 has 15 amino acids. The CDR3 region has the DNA TGTGCCAGCAGCGTAGCTATGGAGAACACCGGGGAGCTGTTTTTT. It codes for CASSVAMENTGELFF.

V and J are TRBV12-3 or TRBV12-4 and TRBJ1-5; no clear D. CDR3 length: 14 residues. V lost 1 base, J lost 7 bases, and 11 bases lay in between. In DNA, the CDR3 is TGTGCCAGCAGTTTAGACTCCTGGGCCCAGCCCCAGCATTTT. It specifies CASSLDSWAQPQHF.

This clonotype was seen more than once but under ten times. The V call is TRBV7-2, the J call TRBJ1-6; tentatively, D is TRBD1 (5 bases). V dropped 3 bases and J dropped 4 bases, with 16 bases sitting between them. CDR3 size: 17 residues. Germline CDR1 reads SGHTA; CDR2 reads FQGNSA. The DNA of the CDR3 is TGTGCCAGCAGCTTCACGAGGGGCGAACCTTATAATTCACCCCTCCACTTT. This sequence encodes CASSFTRGEPYNSPLHF.

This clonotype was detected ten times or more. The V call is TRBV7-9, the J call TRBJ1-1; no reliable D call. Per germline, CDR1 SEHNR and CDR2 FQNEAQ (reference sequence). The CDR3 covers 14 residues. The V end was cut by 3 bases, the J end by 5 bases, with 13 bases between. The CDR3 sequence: CASSFLGFGTEAFF. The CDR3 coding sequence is TGTGCCAGCAGCTTCTTGGGCTTTGGGACTGAAGCTTTCTTT.

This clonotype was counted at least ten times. The CDR3 sequence: CASSGFRQGNYGYTF. CDR3 nucleotides: TGTGCCAGCAGTGGATTTCGACAGGGGAACTATGGCTACACCTTC. This chain links TRBV6-1 with TRBJ1-2; TRBD1 matches 8 bases. CDR1 is MNHNS and CDR2 is SASEGT in the germline V gene. The CDR3 has 15 residues. Trimming at V came to 4 bases and at J to 2 bases, leaving 6 bases not matched to a gene.

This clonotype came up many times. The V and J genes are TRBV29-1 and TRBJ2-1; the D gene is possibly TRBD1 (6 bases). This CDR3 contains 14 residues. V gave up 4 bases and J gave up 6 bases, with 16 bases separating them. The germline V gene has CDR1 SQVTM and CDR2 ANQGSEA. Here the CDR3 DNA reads TGCAGCGTTGGAGGGGACAATTTTGCCAATGAGCAGTTCTTC. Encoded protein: CSVGGDNFANEQFF.

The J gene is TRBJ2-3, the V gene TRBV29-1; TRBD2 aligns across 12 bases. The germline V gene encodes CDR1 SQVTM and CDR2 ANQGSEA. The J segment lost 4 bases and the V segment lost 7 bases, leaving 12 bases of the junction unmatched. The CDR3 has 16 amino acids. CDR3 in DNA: TGCAGCGCTAACCCGCTAGCGGGAGGGGCCTCAGATACGCAGTATTTT. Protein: CSANPLAGGASDTQYF.

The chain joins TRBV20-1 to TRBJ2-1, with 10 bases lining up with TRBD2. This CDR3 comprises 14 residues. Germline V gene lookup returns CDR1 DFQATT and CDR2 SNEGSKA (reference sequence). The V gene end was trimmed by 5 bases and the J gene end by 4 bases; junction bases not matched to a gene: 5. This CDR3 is CSAPGLAEYNEQFF. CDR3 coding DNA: TGCAGTGCTCCCGGACTAGCGGAATACAATGAGCAGTTCTTC.

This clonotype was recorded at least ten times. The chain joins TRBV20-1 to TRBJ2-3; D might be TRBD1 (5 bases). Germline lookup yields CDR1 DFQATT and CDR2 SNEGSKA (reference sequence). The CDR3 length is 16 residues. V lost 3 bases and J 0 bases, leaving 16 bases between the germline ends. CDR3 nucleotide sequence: TGCAGTGCTAGCCATCGTAGGGCAGGGAGCACAGATACGCAGTATTTT. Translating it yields CSASHRRAGSTDTQYF.

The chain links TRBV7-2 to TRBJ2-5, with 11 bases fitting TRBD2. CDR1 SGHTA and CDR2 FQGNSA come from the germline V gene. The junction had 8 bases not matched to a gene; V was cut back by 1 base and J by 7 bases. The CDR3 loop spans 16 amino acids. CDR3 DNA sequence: TGTGCCAGCAGCTTAGGGAGACTAGCGGGGTCCGGGACCCAGTACTTC. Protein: CASSLGRLAGSGTQYF.

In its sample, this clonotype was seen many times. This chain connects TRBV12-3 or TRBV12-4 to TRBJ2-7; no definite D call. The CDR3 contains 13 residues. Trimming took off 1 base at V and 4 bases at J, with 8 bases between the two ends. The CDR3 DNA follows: TGTGCCAGCAGTTTAGGGGAAAAGTACGAGCAGTACGTC. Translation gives CASSLGEKYEQYV.

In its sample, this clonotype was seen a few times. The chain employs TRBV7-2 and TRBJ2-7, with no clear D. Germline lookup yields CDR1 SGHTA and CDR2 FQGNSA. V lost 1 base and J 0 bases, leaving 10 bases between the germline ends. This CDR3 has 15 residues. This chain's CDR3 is CASSLGKLRSYEQYF. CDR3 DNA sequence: TGTGCCAGCAGCTTAGGGAAGTTACGCTCCTACGAGCAGTACTTC.

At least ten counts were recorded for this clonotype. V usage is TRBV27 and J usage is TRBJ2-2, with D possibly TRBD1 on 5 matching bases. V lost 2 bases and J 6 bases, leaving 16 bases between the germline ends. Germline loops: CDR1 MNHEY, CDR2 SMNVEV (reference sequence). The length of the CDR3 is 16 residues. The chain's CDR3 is CASSLLLRDKSGELFF. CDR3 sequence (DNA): TGTGCCAGCAGTTTACTTCTCAGGGATAAATCCGGGGAGCTGTTTTTT.